Listed below are T cell receptor beta chains from one sample, sequenced in a study of human T cells and chemical hapten exposure. TCRdb independently ran MiXCR on the RACE reads; one entry per CDR3 protein. The sample carries roughly 200,000 distinct CDR3 sequences, around 25% recorded once. The material sequenced was whole blood, taken in connection with sensitization to the hapten diphenylcyclopropenone (DPC). The receptors derive from a middle-aged woman with alopecia areata. Some clones in this sample may be carry-over from other donors' samples. CDR3s include the opening cysteine and the closing phenylalanine or tryptophan. Fields, in order: J gene, V gene, D gene, clone size, CDR3 length, CDR3 protein, CDR3 DNA. A D gene is named only where the DNA matches it firmly. Rows give clone size only sometimes, using once, few, many, or a class for an expanded clone.

>TRBJ1-5|TRBV29-1|.|.|15
CSVEDRRPSNQPQHF
TGCAGCGTTGAAGATCGTCGCCCAAGCAATCAGCCCCAGCATTTT
>TRBJ1-2|TRBV6-1|.|many|13
CASSELANYGYTF
TGTGCCAGCAGTGAACTAGCTAACTATGGCTACACCTTC
>TRBJ1-1|TRBV29-1|.|many|13
CSGGQGANTEAFF
TGCAGCGGGGGGCAGGGCGCGAACACTGAAGCTTTCTTT
>TRBJ1-5|TRBV2|TRBD1|.|15
CASSTQGVINQPQHF
TGTGCCAGCAGTACGCAGGGGGTTATCAATCAGCCCCAGCATTTT
>TRBJ2-7|TRBV20-1|TRBD2|.|15
CSATNPLAGRYEQYF
TGCAGTGCTACTAACCCACTAGCGGGACGATACGAGCAGTACTTC
>TRBJ2-1|TRBV5-1|TRBD2|.|14
CASSFSGSENEQFF
TGCGCCAGCAGCTTTAGCGGGAGTGAGAATGAGCAGTTCTTC
>TRBJ1-6|TRBV6-5|.|.|13
CAAGAAYNSPLHF
TGTGCCGCCGGTGCAGCTTATAATTCACCCCTCCACTTT
>TRBJ2-2|TRBV7-9|.|.|16
CASSLAGRAYTGELFF
TGTGCCAGCAGCTTAGCAGGACGGGCCTACACCGGGGAGCTGTTTTTT
>TRBJ2-7|TRBV29-1|TRBD2|.|13
CSVQGTSSYEQYF
TGCAGCGTTCAGGGGACTAGCTCCTACGAGCAGTACTTC
>TRBJ2-7|TRBV11-1|TRBD2|.|14
CASSGTSVNHEQYF
TGTGCCAGCAGCGGGACTAGCGTTAACCACGAGCAGTACTTC
>TRBJ1-6|TRBV4-1|.|.|14
CASSQEMGSRPLHF
TGCGCCAGCAGCCAAGAGATGGGCTCGCGACCCCTCCACTTT
>TRBJ2-2|TRBV6-2/TRBV6-3|.|.|14
CASSTDREPGSCFF
.
>TRBJ1-3|TRBV10-3|TRBD1|.|15
CAISEVRQGGNTIYF
TGTGCCATCAGTGAGGTTCGACAGGGAGGGAACACCATATATTTT
>TRBJ2-7|TRBV7-2|.|.|14
CASSLSSSDGEQYF
TGTGCCAGCAGCCTCTCTTCCTCAGACGGCGAGCAGTACTTC
>TRBJ2-7|TRBV7-2|TRBD2|many|16
CASSFAPGSGKDEQYF
TGTGCCAGCAGCTTCGCGCCGGGAAGCGGGAAGGACGAGCAGTACTTC
>TRBJ2-5|TRBV11-2|.|.|13
CASSQENQETQYF
TGTGCCAGCAGCCAGGAAAATCAAGAGACCCAGTACTTC
>TRBJ2-1|TRBV6-5|.|.|14
CASSIGGDRLRKFF
TGTGCCAGCAGTATCGGGGGGGACAGGTTGAGGAAGTTCTTC
>TRBJ2-1|TRBV7-2|TRBD2|.|14
CASSRRTSEDEQFF
TGTGCCAGCAGCCGAAGGACTAGCGAGGATGAGCAGTTCTTC
>TRBJ1-1|TRBV10-3|.|many|14
CAISDRGANTEAFF
TGTGCCATCAGTGATCGGGGGGCGAACACTGAAGCTTTCTTT
>TRBJ2-1|TRBV29-1|.|many|13
CSVGSPNRIEQFF
TGCAGCGTAGGGAGCCCCAATCGAATTGAGCAGTTCTTC
>TRBJ2-3|TRBV29-1|.|.|14
CSAGRGELTDTQYF
TGCAGCGCCGGAAGGGGGGAGCTCACAGATACGCAGTATTTT
>TRBJ2-7|TRBV28|TRBD2|few|13
CASRTSGSYEQYF
TGTGCCAGTAGGACTAGCGGTTCCTACGAGCAGTACTTC
>TRBJ1-2|TRBV7-8|.|few|15
CASSPTPGSGYGYTF
TGTGCCAGCAGCCCGACACCAGGGTCGGGGTATGGCTACACCTTC
>TRBJ2-7|TRBV7-2|.|many|12
CASSPRPGEQYF
TGTGCCAGCAGTCCCCGACCCGGCGAGCAGTACTTC
>TRBJ2-3|TRBV20-1|TRBD2|.|17
CSARGASGVPRADTQYF
TGCAGTGCTAGAGGTGCTAGCGGGGTCCCCAGGGCAGATACGCAGTATTTT
>TRBJ2-7|TRBV20-1|TRBD1|.|14
CSALRDRVSYEQYF
TGCAGTGCCCTCCGGGACAGGGTCTCCTACGAGCAGTACTTC
>TRBJ2-7|TRBV9|.|.|15
CASSVVPDPIYEQYF
TGTGCCAGCAGCGTAGTGCCGGACCCCATCTACGAGCAGTACTTC
>TRBJ1-1|TRBV4-2|.|.|14
CASSPWGDATEAFF
TGTGCCAGCAGCCCCTGGGGAGATGCCACTGAAGCTTTCTTT
>TRBJ2-3|TRBV21-1|.|few|15
CASTLRGGFADTQYF
TGTGCCAGCACCCTACGGGGCGGGTTCGCAGATACGCAGTATTTT
>TRBJ2-7|TRBV5-4|.|once|15
CASSPQAGSSYEQYF
TGTGCCAGCAGCCCCCAAGCGGGTAGCTCCTACGAGCAGTACTTC
>TRBJ2-1|TRBV7-2|.|few|14
CASSLQTSNNEQFF
TGTGCCAGCAGCTTACAGACTAGTAACAATGAGCAGTTCTTC
>TRBJ2-1|TRBV29-1|.|.|12
CSVGTPSNEQFF
TGCAGCGTCGGGACACCCTCCAATGAGCAGTTCTTC
>TRBJ2-5|TRBV7-9|.|.|12
CASSMDVYTQYF
TGTGCCAGCAGCATGGACGTCTACACCCAGTACTTC
>TRBJ2-5|TRBV28|.|.|12
CASRGAEETQYF
TGTGCCAGCCGGGGGGCCGAAGAGACCCAGTACTTC
>TRBJ1-2|TRBV28|.|many|13
CASSQQVNYGYTF
TGTGCCAGCAGCCAACAAGTCAACTATGGCTACACCTTC
>TRBJ1-5|TRBV5-1|.|few|16
CASSLWGGGNNQPQHF
TGCGCCAGCAGCTTGTGGGGAGGGGGGAACAATCAGCCCCAGCATTTT
>TRBJ2-7|TRBV29-1|TRBD1|.|12
CSVTGGRYEQYF
TGCAGCGTTACAGGGGGCCGATACGAGCAGTACTTC
>TRBJ1-1|TRBV12-3/TRBV12-4|.|.|13
CASRLTGNTEAFF
TGTGCCAGCAGGCTAACAGGGAACACTGAAGCTTTCTTT
>TRBJ2-1|TRBV29-1|.|.|11
CSVTGSLEQFF
TGCAGCGTTACTGGGTCCCTTGAGCAGTTCTTC
>TRBJ1-3|TRBV5-6|.|few|15
CASSSGPNSGNTIYF
TGTGCCAGCAGCTCCGGGCCCAACTCTGGAAACACCATATATTTT
>TRBJ2-7|TRBV7-8|.|few|15
CASSPGGASSYEQYF
TGTGCCAGCAGCCCAGGGGGGGCGAGCTCCTACGAGCAGTACTTC
>TRBJ2-1|TRBV7-2|TRBD2|many|15
CASSPTSGEGNEQFF
TGTGCCAGCAGCCCCACTAGCGGGGAAGGGAATGAGCAGTTCTTC
>TRBJ2-3|TRBV27|TRBD1|.|15
CASRAGTGVVDTQYF
TGTGCCAGCAGGGCCGGGACAGGGGTGGTAGATACGCAGTATTTT
>TRBJ1-6|TRBV7-2|.|.|13
CASSLEQVTALHF
TGTGCCAGCAGCTTAGAACAGGTGACAGCCCTCCACTTT
>TRBJ2-5|TRBV6-4|TRBD2|.|13
CASSEASGETQYF
TGTGCCAGCAGTGAGGCTAGCGGAGAGACCCAGTACTTC
>TRBJ2-1|TRBV20-1|.|few|12
CSVPGRRIEQFF
TGCAGTGTCCCGGGACGCAGGATTGAGCAGTTCTTC